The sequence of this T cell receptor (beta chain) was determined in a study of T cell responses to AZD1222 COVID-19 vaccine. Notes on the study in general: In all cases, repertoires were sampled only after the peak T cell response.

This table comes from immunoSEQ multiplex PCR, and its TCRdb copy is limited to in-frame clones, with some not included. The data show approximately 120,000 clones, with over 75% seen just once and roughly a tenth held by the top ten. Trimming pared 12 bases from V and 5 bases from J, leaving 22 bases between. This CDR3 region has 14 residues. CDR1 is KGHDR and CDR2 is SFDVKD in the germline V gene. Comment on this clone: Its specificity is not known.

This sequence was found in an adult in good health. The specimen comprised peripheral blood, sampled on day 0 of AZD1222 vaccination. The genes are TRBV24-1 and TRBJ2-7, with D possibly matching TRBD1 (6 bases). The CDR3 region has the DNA TGTGCCCCCATTAGGGACACCCGAAGCGACGAGCAGTACTTC. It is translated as CAPIRDTRSDEQYF.